Following are 9 T cell receptor beta chains from one sample sequenced in a study of sequential checkpoint blockade in melanoma. Data came from immunoSEQ multiplex PCR; TCRdb stores just in-frame clones and leaves some out. The sample has some 8,200 clones; 45% to 70% are singletons. Regarding treatment: randomized to nivolumab then ipilimumab (arm A) or the reverse (arm B). Sequencing was performed on CD8+ T cells sorted from blood (inferred from file names), taken from a patient given nivolumab and ipilimumab in sequence. The source of these receptors is a human donor with melanoma.

This chain links TRBV9 with TRBJ1-1; possibly TRBD1 for D (5 bases). Per the germline V gene, CDR1 is SGDLS and CDR2 is YYNGEE. There are 15 residues in the CDR3. With 4 bases removed from V and 1 base from J, the gap between germline ends came to 14 bases. The CDR3: CASSTWSTGNTEAFF. CDR3 nucleotides: TGTGCCAGCAGCACTTGGTCTACAGGGAACACTGAAGCTTTCTTT.

This chain joins TRBV6-5 and TRBJ2-7; a weak D match, TRBD2 (7 bases). Germline assignment: CDR1 MNHEY and CDR2 SVGAGI. Deletions cut 5 bases from V and 5 bases from J, with 16 bases between. This CDR3 has 14 amino acids. This CDR3 reads CASSPRGGDDEQYF. The CDR3 bases are TGTGCCAGCAGTCCCCGAGGGGGGGACGACGAGCAGTACTTC.

CDR3 residues: CATNGGSEQYF. In DNA form, the CDR3 reads TGTGCCACAAACGGAGGGTCCGAGCAGTACTTC. The chain couples TRBV19 to TRBJ2-7; possible D gene TRBD2, 6 bases. This CDR3 contains 11 residues. The germline gives CDR1 LNHDA, CDR2 SQIVND (reference sequence). The germline V and J ends were trimmed by 10 bases and 6 bases, with 13 bases remaining between them. The full variable domain, in which reference TRBV19 and TRBJ2-7 provide the parts outside the CDR3, is DGGITQSPKYLFRKEGQNVTLSCEQNLNHDAMYWYRQDPGQGLRLIYYSQIVNDFQKGDIAEGYSVSREKKESFPLTVTSAQKNPTAFYLCATNGGSEQYFGPGTRLTVT.

The genes are TRBV2 and TRBJ2-7, with TRBD1 identical over 7 bases. This CDR3 is built from 14 residues. The germline V gene has CDR1 SNHLY and CDR2 FYNNEI. V lost 6 bases to trimming and J lost 0 bases; unmatched junction nucleotides: 5. This chain's CDR3 is CASSRTGDSYEQYF. In DNA, the CDR3 is TGTGCCAGCAGCAGGACAGGAGACTCCTACGAGCAGTACTTC. The full variable domain, in which reference TRBV2 and TRBJ2-7 provide the parts outside the CDR3, is EPEVTQTPSHQVTQMGQEVILRCVPISNHLYFYWYRQILGQKVEFLVSFYNNEISEKSEIFDDQFSVERPDGSNFTLKIRSTKLEDSAMYFCASSRTGDSYEQYFGPGTRLTVT.

This clone turned up a few times. The chain recombines TRBV19 with TRBJ2-7, with D possibly TRBD1 on 6 matching bases. V gave up 1 base and J gave up 5 bases, with 12 bases separating them. The CDR3 contains 14 residues. CDR1 is LNHDA and CDR2 is SQIVND in the germline V gene (reference sequence). CDR3 sequence: CASSIGTENNEQYF. CDR3 DNA sequence: TGTGCCAGTAGTATAGGGACAGAGAATAACGAGCAGTACTTC.

By sample share, this clone is medium-sized. V usage is TRBV14 and J usage is TRBJ1-1; 7 bases map to TRBD1. Unmatched junction bases numbered 7, after V lost 4 bases and J lost 11 bases. The germline V gene encodes CDR1 SGHDN and CDR2 FVKESK. The CDR3 is made up of 12 amino acids. The CDR3, as DNA: TGTGCCAGCAGCCTGACAGGGCTTGGGGCTTTCTTT. As protein: CASSLTGLGAFF.

This clone was detected a few times. This chain links TRBV14 with TRBJ1-4; unclear D gene. CDR3 length equals 15 residues. Germline loops: CDR1 SGHDN, CDR2 FVKESK. V was trimmed by 1 base and J by 8 bases, leaving 14 bases between them. The chain's CDR3 is CASSQGTGIREKLFF. CDR3 in DNA: TGTGCCAGCAGCCAAGGGACTGGGATTCGGGAAAAACTGTTTTTT.

As DNA, the CDR3 is TGTGCCAGCAGTTCTCCGGGACAGGGGGCGAACTATGGCTACACCTTC. Translation gives CASSSPGQGANYGYTF. The rearrangement links TRBV7-2 to TRBJ1-2; 12 bases align to TRBD1. The CDR3 sequence is 16 residues long. Germline lookup yields CDR1 SGHTA and CDR2 FQGNSA. Germline trimming cut 6 bases from V and 2 bases from J; bases unmatched to any gene: 7.

The chain has TRBV5-1 and TRBJ2-7; D is unclear. The CDR3 sequence is 14 residues long. Looked up from germline, CDR1 is SGHRS and CDR2 is YFSETQ. Trimming shortened V by 0 bases and J by 7 bases, and 14 bases separated the two germline ends. The CDR3 DNA reads as TGCGCCAGCAGCTTGGCCGCCCGTAACCGGGAGCAGTACTTC. It yields the protein CASSLAARNREQYF.